This T cell receptor (beta chain) was documented in a study of immune cell composition in non-small cell lung cancer. The normal lung sample lay at least 3 cm, and maximally far, from the tumour. Frozen unsorted single-cell suspensions supplied the genomic DNA. The germline CDR1 and CDR2 sequences are SEHNR and FQNEAQ (reference sequence). CDR3 length equals 15 residues. V dropped 1 base and J dropped 8; count of bases not matched to a gene: 5. As to this clone: Its cognate antigen is unknown.

TCRdb keeps only in-frame clones here, not all; method: immunoSEQ multiplex PCR. The profile shows under 7,000 clones, 70% to 85% of them singletons. The study's findings and limits: No significant correlation existed between pack-years smoked and tumour clonality.

The sample taken for sequencing was non-adjacent lung tissue. This clonotype was sampled from a human donor with non-small cell lung cancer. The rearrangement uses TRBV7-9 and TRBJ2-1, with 10 bases fitting TRBD2. The CDR3 is CASSLGAGGRDEQFF. The CDR3 nucleotides are TGTGCCAGCAGCTTAGGAGCGGGAGGGCGGGATGAGCAGTTCTTC.